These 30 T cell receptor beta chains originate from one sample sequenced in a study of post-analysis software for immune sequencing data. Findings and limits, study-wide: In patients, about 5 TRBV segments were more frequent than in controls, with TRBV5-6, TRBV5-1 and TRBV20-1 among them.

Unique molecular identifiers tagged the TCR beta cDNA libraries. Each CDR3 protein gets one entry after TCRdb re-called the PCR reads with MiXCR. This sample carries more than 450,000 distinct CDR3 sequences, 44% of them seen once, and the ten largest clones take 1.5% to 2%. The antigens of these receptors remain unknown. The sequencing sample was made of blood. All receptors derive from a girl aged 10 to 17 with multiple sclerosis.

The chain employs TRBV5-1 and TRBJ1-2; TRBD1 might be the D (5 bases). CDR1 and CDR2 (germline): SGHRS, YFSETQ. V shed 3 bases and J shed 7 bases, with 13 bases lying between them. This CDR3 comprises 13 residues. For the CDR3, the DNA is TGCGCCAGCAGCTCCACAGGAGATTTTGGCTACACCTTC. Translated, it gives CASSSTGDFGYTF.

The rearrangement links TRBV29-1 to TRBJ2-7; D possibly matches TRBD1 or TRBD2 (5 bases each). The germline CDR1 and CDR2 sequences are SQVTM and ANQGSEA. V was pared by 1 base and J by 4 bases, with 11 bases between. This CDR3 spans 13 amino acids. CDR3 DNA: TGCAGCGTTGAAGGGGACGGCGGGTACGAGCAGTACTTC. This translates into CSVEGDGGYEQYF.

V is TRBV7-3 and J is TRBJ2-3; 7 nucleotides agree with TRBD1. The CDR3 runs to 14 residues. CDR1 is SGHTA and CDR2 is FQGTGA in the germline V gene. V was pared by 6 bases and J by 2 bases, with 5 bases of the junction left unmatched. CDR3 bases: TGTGCCAGCAGTACGGGACAGTCCACAGATACGCAGTATTTT. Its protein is CASSTGQSTDTQYF.

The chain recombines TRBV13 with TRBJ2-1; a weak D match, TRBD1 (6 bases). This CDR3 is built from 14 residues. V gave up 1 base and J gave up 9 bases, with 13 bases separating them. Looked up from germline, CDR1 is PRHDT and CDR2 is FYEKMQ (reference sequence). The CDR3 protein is CASSLVWGQGEQFF. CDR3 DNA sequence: TGTGCCAGCAGCTTAGTCTGGGGGCAGGGTGAGCAGTTCTTC.

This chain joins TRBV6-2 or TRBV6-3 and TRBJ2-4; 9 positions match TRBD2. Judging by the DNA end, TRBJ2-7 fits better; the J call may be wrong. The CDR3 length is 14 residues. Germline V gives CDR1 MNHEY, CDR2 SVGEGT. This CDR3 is CASTLLAGIDEQYF. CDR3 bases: TGTGCCAGCACCCTACTAGCGGGCATCGACGAGCAGTACTTC.

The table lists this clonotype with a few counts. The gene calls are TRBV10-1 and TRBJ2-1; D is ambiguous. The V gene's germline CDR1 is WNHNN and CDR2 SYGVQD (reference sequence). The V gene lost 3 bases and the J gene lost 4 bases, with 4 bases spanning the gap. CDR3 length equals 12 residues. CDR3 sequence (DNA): TGCGCCAGCAGTGACCAGTACAATGAGCAGTTCTTC. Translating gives CASSDQYNEQFF.

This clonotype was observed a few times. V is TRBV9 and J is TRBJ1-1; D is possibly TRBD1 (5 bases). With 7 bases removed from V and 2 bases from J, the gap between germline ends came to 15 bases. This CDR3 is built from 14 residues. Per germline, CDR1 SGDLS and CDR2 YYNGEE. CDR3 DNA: TGTGCCAGCGGGGGACTGACTCGTAACACTGAAGCTTTCTTT. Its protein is CASGGLTRNTEAFF.

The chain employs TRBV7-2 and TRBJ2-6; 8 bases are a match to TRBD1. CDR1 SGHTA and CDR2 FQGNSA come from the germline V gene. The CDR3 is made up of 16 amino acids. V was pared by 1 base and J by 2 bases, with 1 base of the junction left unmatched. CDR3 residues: CASSLGGQAGANVLTF. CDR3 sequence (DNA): TGTGCCAGCAGCTTAGGGGGACAGGCTGGGGCCAACGTCCTGACTTTC.

This CDR3 is CASSLIGLARGNEQFF. The CDR3 bases are TGCGCCAGCAGCTTGATAGGACTAGCCAGGGGCAATGAGCAGTTCTTC. V usage is TRBV5-1 and J usage is TRBJ2-1; 8 bases are a match to TRBD2. CDR3 length: 16 residues. Looked up from germline, CDR1 is SGHRS and CDR2 is YFSETQ. V gave up 1 base and J gave up 6 bases; unmatched junction bases: 9.

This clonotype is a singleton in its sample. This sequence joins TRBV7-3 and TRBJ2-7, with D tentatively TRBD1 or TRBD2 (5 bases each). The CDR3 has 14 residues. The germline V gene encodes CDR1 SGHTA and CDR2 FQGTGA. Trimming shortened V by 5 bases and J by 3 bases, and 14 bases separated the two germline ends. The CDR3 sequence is CASSRDGAGYEQYF. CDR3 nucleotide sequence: TGTGCCAGCAGCCGTGACGGGGCGGGCTACGAGCAGTACTTC.

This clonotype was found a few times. The CDR3 DNA reads as TGTGCCATCAGTGACACCATGCAAACAGATGCCAGTCGCTATGGCTACACCTTC. Translating gives CAISDTMQTDASRYGYTF. This rearrangement joins TRBV10-3 to TRBJ1-2; D remains unclear. Germline V gene data show CDR1 as ENHRY and CDR2 as SYGVKD. The germline V and J ends were trimmed by 3 bases and 4 bases, with 24 bases remaining between them. This CDR3 is built from 18 residues.

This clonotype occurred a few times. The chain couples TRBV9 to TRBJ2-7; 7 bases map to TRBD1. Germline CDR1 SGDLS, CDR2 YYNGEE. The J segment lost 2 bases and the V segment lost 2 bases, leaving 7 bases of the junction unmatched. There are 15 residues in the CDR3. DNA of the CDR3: TGTGCCAGCAGCGTGGAGACAGGGTTCCCCTACGAGCAGTACTTC. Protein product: CASSVETGFPYEQYF.

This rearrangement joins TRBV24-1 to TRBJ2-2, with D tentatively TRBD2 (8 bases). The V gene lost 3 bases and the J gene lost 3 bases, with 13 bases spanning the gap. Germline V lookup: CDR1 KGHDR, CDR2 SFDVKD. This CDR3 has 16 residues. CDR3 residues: CATSDPGGTDTGELFF. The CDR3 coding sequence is TGTGCCACCAGTGATCCGGGGGGGACAGACACCGGGGAGCTGTTTTTT.

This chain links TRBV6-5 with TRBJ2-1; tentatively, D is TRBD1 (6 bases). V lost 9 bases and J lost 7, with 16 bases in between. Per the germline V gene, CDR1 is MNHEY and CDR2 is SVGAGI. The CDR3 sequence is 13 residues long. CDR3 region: CASRLGARNEQFF. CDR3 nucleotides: TGTGCCAGTCGACTGGGGGCGAGGAATGAGCAGTTCTTC.

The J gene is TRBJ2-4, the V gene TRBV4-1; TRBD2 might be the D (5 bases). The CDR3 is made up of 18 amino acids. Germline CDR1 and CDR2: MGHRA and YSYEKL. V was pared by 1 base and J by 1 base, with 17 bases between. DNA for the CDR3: TGCGCCAGCAGCCAAGGAAGGGTCCCTAAGCGGGCCAAAAACATTCAGTACTTC. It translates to CASSQGRVPKRAKNIQYF.

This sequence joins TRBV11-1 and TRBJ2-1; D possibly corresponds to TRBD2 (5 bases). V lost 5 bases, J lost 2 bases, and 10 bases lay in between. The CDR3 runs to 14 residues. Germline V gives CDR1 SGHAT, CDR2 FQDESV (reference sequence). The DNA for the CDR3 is TGTGCCAGCAGCAGGCCCGGGACCTACAATGAGCAGTTCTTC. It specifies CASSRPGTYNEQFF.

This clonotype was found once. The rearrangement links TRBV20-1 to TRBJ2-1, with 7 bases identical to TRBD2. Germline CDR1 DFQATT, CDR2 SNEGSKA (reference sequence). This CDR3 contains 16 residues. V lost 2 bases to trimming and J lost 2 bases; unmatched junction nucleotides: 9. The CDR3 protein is CSARTLGGRPYNEQFF. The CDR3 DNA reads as TGCAGTGCTAGAACGCTCGGGGGGAGGCCCTACAATGAGCAGTTCTTC.

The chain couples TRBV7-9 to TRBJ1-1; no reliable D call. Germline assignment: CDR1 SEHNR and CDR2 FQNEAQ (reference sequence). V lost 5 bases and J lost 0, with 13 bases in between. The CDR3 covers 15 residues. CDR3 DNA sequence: TGTGCCAGCAGCGTCCTATTCTTGATGAACACTGAAGCTTTCTTT. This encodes CASSVLFLMNTEAFF. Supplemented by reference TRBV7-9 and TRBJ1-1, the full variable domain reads DTGVSQNPRHKITKRGQNVTFRCDPISEHNRLYWYRQTLGQGPEFLTYFQNEAQLEKSRLLSDRFSAERPKGSFSTLEIQRTEQGDSAMYLCASSVLFLMNTEAFFGQGTRLTVV.

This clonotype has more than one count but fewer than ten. CDR3 loop: CASSTGLKETQYF. DNA for the CDR3: TGTGCCAGCTCAACAGGATTAAAAGAGACCCAGTACTTC. This chain links TRBV7-3 with TRBJ2-5, with D maybe TRBD1 (5 bases). V lost 8 bases and J 3 bases, leaving 13 bases between the germline ends. Germline CDR1 SGHTA, CDR2 FQGTGA. There are 13 residues in the CDR3.

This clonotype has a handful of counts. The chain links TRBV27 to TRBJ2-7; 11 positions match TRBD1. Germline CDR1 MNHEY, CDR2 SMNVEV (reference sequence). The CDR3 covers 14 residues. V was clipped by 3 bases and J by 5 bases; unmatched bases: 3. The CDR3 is CASSLGQGVDEQYF. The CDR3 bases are TGTGCCAGCAGTTTGGGACAGGGGGTAGACGAGCAGTACTTC.

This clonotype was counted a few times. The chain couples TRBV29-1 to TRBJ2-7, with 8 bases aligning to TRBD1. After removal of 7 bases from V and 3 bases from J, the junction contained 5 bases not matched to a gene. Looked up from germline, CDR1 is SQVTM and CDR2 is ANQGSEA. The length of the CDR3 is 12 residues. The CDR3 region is CSALGQGYEQYF. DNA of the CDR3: TGCAGCGCCCTAGGACAGGGCTACGAGCAGTACTTC.

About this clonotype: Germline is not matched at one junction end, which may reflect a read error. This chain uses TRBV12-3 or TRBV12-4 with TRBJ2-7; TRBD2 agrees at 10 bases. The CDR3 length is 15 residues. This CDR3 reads CASSPGTSVSYGQYF. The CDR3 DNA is TGTGCCAGCAGCCCCGGGACTAGCGTCTCCTACGGGCAGTACTTC.

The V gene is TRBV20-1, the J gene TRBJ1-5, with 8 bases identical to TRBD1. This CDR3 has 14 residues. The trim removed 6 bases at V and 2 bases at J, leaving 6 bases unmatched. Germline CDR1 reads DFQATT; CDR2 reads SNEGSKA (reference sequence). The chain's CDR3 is CSATTGGGNQPQHF. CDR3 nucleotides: TGCAGTGCAACTACAGGGGGGGGCAATCAGCCCCAGCATTTT.

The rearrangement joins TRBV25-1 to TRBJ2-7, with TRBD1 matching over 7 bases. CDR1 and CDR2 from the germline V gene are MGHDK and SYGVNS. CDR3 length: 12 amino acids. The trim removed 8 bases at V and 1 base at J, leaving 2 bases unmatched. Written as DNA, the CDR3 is TGTGCCAGCGGGACAGTTTCCTACGAGCAGTACTTC. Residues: CASGTVSYEQYF.

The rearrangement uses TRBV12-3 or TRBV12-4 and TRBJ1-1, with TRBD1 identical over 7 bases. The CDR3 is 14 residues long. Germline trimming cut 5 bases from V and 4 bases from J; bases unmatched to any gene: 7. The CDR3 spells CASSPDREVTEAFF. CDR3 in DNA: TGTGCCAGCAGTCCAGACAGGGAGGTCACTGAAGCTTTCTTT.

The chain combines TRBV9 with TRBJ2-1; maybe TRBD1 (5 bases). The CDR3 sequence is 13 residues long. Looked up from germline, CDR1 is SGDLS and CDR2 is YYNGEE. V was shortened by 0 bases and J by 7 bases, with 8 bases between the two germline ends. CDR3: CASSVGQINEQFF. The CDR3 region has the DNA TGTGCCAGCAGCGTAGGACAGATTAATGAGCAGTTCTTC.

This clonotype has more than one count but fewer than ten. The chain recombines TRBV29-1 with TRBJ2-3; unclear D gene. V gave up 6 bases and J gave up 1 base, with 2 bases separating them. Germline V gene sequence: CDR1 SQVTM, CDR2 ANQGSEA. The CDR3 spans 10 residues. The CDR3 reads CSVGTDTQYF. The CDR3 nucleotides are TGCAGCGTAGGCACAGATACGCAGTATTTT.

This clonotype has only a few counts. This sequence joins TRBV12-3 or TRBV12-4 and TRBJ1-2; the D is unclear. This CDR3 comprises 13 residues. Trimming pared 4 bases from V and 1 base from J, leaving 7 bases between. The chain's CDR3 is CASSSGDNYGYTF. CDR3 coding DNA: TGTGCCAGCAGTTCGGGCGATAACTATGGCTACACCTTC.

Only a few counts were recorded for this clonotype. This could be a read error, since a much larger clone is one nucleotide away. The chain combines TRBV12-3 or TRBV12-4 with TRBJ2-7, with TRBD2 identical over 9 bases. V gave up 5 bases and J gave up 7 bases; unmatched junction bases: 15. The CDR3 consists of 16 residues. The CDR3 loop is CASSTLAGVHYNEQYF. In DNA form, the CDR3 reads TGTGCCAGCAGTACCTTAGCGGGAGTCCACTACAATGAGCAGTACTTC.

CDR3 bases: TGTGCCAGCAGTTTAGGACTACCAGGGAATGAGCAGTTCTTC. Its protein is CASSLGLPGNEQFF. The genes are TRBV27 and TRBJ2-1; tentative D call: TRBD2 (6 bases). The V and J ends lost 2 bases and 7 bases respectively, with 12 bases between them. CDR1 is MNHEY and CDR2 is SMNVEV in the germline V gene (reference sequence). This CDR3 is built from 14 residues.